This TCR beta chain was captured in a study of tumor and adjacent non-tumor tissue in lung cancer. About the research overall: Each sample yielded roughly 4.2 million productive TCRbeta reads on average.

The library came from three nested PCR rounds adapted from ARM-PCR protocols. TCRdb reprocessed the multiplex PCR reads via MiXCR and lists one record per CDR3 protein. The sample holds 40,000 to 60,000 distinct CDR3 sequences, roughly 60% seen once. As for this clonotype: Its matching antigen is unknown.

The study, taken as a whole, reports: Compared with tumor, normal lung showed significantly lower TCR diversity.

Germline loops: CDR1 SQVTM, CDR2 ANQGSEA. The CDR3 runs to 12 residues. V shed 5 bases and J shed 10 bases, with 17 bases lying between them. This sample's RNA came from whole unsorted tissue. The normal lung tissue was taken more than 3 cm from the tumor edge. Chemotherapy-naive patients with new lung cancer underwent thoracic surgery in China, August–November 2014. Sequencing was done on a sample of distant non-tumor lung tissue. This sequence originates from a woman in her 70s with non-small cell lung cancer. This chain joins TRBV29-1 and TRBJ1-2; no reliable D call. CDR3 sequence reads: CSVQASGDDYTF. CDR3 nucleotides: TGCAGCGTTCAGGCCAGCGGGGATGACTACACCTTC.